The 20 T cell receptor beta chains reported below all come from one sample, sequenced in a study of regulatory T cells in long-lasting Graves disease. The time point here: newly diagnosed GD, antithyroid drugs for less than 3 months. With RNA extracted from PBMCs as input, the TCR library was made. Construction of the TCR beta libraries employed iRepertoire HTBI primers in conjunction with Arm-PCR of CDR3 regions. TCRdb processed the multiplex PCR reads anew with MiXCR; each CDR3 protein has one entry. The table records around 330,000 distinct CDR3 sequences, 15% to 20% of them present only once. The sample consisted of peripheral blood mononuclear cells (PBMCs), taken at new diagnosis, from a patient treated with antithyroid drugs. These receptors originate from a female donor with Graves disease.

This clonotype occurred many times. The genes are TRBV28 and TRBJ2-3; no reliable D call. CDR3 length: 13 residues. Per germline, CDR1 MDHEN and CDR2 SYDVKM. The V and J ends lost 8 bases and 0 bases respectively, with 9 bases between them. Written as DNA, the CDR3 is TGTGCCAGCTTAAGAACTAGCACAGATACGCAGTATTTT. Translated: CASLRTSTDTQYF. The full variable domain, rest sourced from reference TRBV28 and TRBJ2-3, is DVKVTQSSRYLVKRTGEKVFLECVQDMDHENMFWYRQDPGLGLRLIYFSYDVKMKEKGDIPEGYSVSREKKERFSLILESASTNQTSMYLCASLRTSTDTQYFGPGTRLTVL.

This clonotype was counted at least ten times. The chain couples TRBV6-1 to TRBJ2-3; D possibly corresponds to TRBD2 (6 bases). CDR3 size: 15 residues. Germline-derived CDR1 and CDR2 are MNHNS and SASEGT. Deletions cut 7 bases from V and 4 bases from J, with 18 bases between. As DNA, the CDR3 is TGTGCCAGCACCACTAGCTCCGCCGGACCAGATACGCAGTATTTT. This encodes CASTTSSAGPDTQYF.

V and J are TRBV30 and TRBJ1-3; TRBD1 matches at 7 bases. The CDR3 runs to 16 residues. Germline CDR1 reads GTSNPN; CDR2 reads SVGIG (reference sequence). Trimming at V came to 5 bases and at J to 7 bases, leaving 17 bases not matched to a gene. CDR3 residues: CAWGGDRVFPANTIYF. CDR3 sequence (DNA): TGTGCCTGGGGTGGGGACAGAGTTTTTCCGGCGAACACCATATATTTT.

This clonotype was recorded many times. The chain recombines TRBV12-3 or TRBV12-4 with TRBJ1-5; unclear D gene. Trimming cost V 1 base and J 3 bases, with 7 bases left between them. This CDR3 spans 14 amino acids. The DNA of the CDR3 is TGTGCCAGCAGTTTAGGGAGTCCCAATCAGCCCCAGCATTTT. This encodes CASSLGSPNQPQHF.

As concerns this clonotype: Because the CDR3 is missing its conserved closing phenylalanine or tryptophan, this is likely a read error. The limits of the CDR3 on the DNA are not certain, so only TCRdb's listed CDR3 is given. This chain joins TRBV20-1 and TRBJ2-1; TRBD1, the table's D call, lacks a check against the DNA. The CDR3 comprises 15 residues, both ends counted. Germline V gives CDR1 DFQATT, CDR2 SNEGSKA (reference sequence). The CDR3 loop is CSVLKPGQGYNEHFV.

This clonotype was recorded at least ten times. Relative to the germline gene, one junction end is altered; a read error may explain this. J is TRBJ1-1 and V is TRBV9; D might be TRBD1 (5 bases). Per germline, CDR1 SGDLS and CDR2 YYNGEE. The CDR3 extends over 12 amino acids. CDR3 DNA: TGTGCCGGCAGCCACGGGACGGGTGAAGCTTTCTTT. Translating gives CAGSHGTGEAFF.

V is TRBV20-1 and J is TRBJ1-5; 7 bases match TRBD1. V trimming: 3 bases; J trimming: 7 bases; junction bases outside the gene matches: 12. This CDR3 is built from 15 residues. CDR1 DFQATT and CDR2 SNEGSKA come from the germline V gene (reference sequence). The CDR3 sequence: CSARGGGTGGQPQHF. CDR3 in DNA: TGCAGTGCTAGGGGAGGGGGCACGGGGGGACAGCCCCAGCATTTT.

This clonotype has only a few counts. CDR3 sequence reads: CASSQAREGKNIQYF. DNA of the CDR3: TGCGCCAGCAGCCAAGCCAGGGAGGGCAAAAACATTCAGTACTTC. The chain couples TRBV4-1 to TRBJ2-4; 7 bases fit TRBD2. Looked up from germline, CDR1 is MGHRA and CDR2 is YSYEKL. With V trimmed by 1 base and J by 3 bases, 3 bases remained unmatched. This CDR3 contains 15 residues.

This clonotype was counted at least ten times. V usage is TRBV20-1 and J usage is TRBJ2-1; D is uncertain. Germline-derived CDR1 and CDR2 are DFQATT and SNEGSKA (reference sequence). Trimming stripped 0 bases from V and 6 bases from J, with 9 bases between. The CDR3 is 13 residues long. The CDR3 sequence: CSARDPRANEQFF. In DNA, the CDR3 is TGCAGTGCTAGAGACCCCCGGGCCAATGAGCAGTTCTTC.

There are a few counts of this clonotype. The chain uses TRBV20-1 and TRBJ2-3, with a weak D call TRBD2 (5 bases). The CDR3 length is 12 residues. The germline V and J ends were trimmed by 2 bases and 8 bases, with 11 bases remaining between them. Per the germline V gene, CDR1 is DFQATT and CDR2 is SNEGSKA (reference sequence). The CDR3 sequence: CSARSSGSTQYF. CDR3 coding DNA: TGCAGTGCTAGAAGCAGCGGATCTACGCAGTATTTT.

Details on this clonotype: This may be a read error: a much more frequent sequence differs by one nucleotide. The chain joins TRBV9 to TRBJ2-7, with 16 bases lining up with TRBD2. Germline CDR1 is SGDLS and CDR2 is YYNGEE. CDR3 size: 19 residues. V lost 4 bases, J lost 3 bases, and 13 bases stayed unmatched. CDR3 in amino acids: CASSRVQGGLAGGLYEQYF. CDR3 DNA sequence: TGTGCCAGCAGCAGGGTGCAAGGGGGACTAGCGGGAGGGCTCTACGAGCAGTACTTC.

This clonotype was seen ten or more times. This chain links TRBV29-1 with TRBJ2-1; D may be TRBD1 (6 bases). This CDR3 has 15 amino acids. Germline V gene sequence: CDR1 SQVTM, CDR2 ANQGSEA. The V end lost 7 bases, the J end lost 10 bases, and 26 bases lay between the germline ends. The DNA for the CDR3 is TGCAGCGCCGCCGGGATACCCTCCAGGGGTGTAGAGCAGTTCTTC. As protein: CSAAGIPSRGVEQFF.

There are many counts of this clonotype. The chain carries TRBV7-8 and TRBJ2-5; 9 bases are shared with TRBD1. The CDR3 sequence is 16 residues long. Unmatched junction bases numbered 4, after V lost 2 bases and J lost 0 bases. Germline assignment: CDR1 SGHVS and CDR2 FQNEAQ. For the CDR3, the DNA is TGTGCCAGCAGCTTAAGACAGGGGGGTCACCAAGAGACCCAGTACTTC. This translates into CASSLRQGGHQETQYF.

This clonotype was observed at least ten times. The CDR3 nucleotides read TGTGCCAGTAGTGGGCTAGCGGGGGATGAGCAGTTCTTC. This encodes CASSGLAGDEQFF. The genes are TRBV19 and TRBJ2-1; TRBD2 matches 10 bases. The CDR3 contains 13 residues. Germline values: CDR1 LNHDA, CDR2 SQIVND (reference sequence). The V segment lost 5 bases and the J segment 8 bases; nucleotides outside the gene matches: 3.

At least ten counts were recorded for this clonotype. This chain connects TRBV6-2 or TRBV6-3 to TRBJ2-1; perhaps TRBD2 as D (6 bases). Germline CDR1 and CDR2: MNHEY and SVGEGT. V lost 2 bases and J 15 bases, leaving 17 bases between the germline ends. This CDR3 region has 13 residues. CDR3 sequence: CASSYGTQLAPFF. The CDR3 DNA reads as TGTGCCAGCAGTTACGGGACGCAACTAGCACCGTTCTTC.

This clonotype was counted many times. This chain uses TRBV6-1 with TRBJ1-2; D remains ambiguous. Germline CDR1 is MNHNS and CDR2 is SASEGT. The CDR3 is made up of 13 amino acids. V was clipped by 6 bases and J by 2 bases, with 10 bases between them. The chain's CDR3 is CASRGLSNYGYTF. The CDR3 bases are TGTGCCAGCAGGGGCCTATCAAACTATGGCTACACCTTC.

This chain connects TRBV4-1 to TRBJ1-6; D might be TRBD1 (6 bases). The CDR3 loop spans 14 amino acids. V was trimmed by 2 bases and J by 13 bases, leaving 15 bases between them. CDR1 is MGHRA and CDR2 is YSYEKL in the germline V gene. In DNA, the CDR3 is TGCGCCAGCAGCCAACTACAGGGCCACGGGCCCCTCCACTTT. Residues: CASSQLQGHGPLHF.

A few counts support this clonotype. V is TRBV19 and J is TRBJ1-2, with TRBD1 as a possible D gene (6 bases). Trimming stripped 7 bases from V and 2 bases from J, with 20 bases between. Germline V gene sequence: CDR1 LNHDA, CDR2 SQIVND (reference sequence). This CDR3 has 16 amino acids. CDR3 DNA: TGTGCCAGTATCTACAAACGGGAAACAGGGAACTATGGCTACACCTTC. Encoded protein: CASIYKRETGNYGYTF.

As to this clonotype: A far larger clone is only one base removed, so a read error is likely. The genes are TRBV2 and TRBJ1-1; D is unresolved. The CDR3 is 14 amino acids. Looked up from germline, CDR1 is SNHLY and CDR2 is FYNNEI. CDR3 coding DNA: TGTGCCAGCCAAATCTCGGGTCTCCCCACTGGAGCTTTCTTT. Protein: CASQISGLPTGAFF.

Note on this clonotype: This likely traces to a read error, being one base from a far larger clone. The CDR3 end shows no conserved phenylalanine or tryptophan, and so a read error is likely. V and J are TRBV11-1 and TRBJ2-7; D ambiguous. The V and J ends lost 3 bases and 3 bases respectively, with 9 bases between them. CDR1 and CDR2 from the germline V gene are SGHAT and FQDESV (reference sequence). CDR3 size: 13 residues. The CDR3 sequence is CASSFVSGYEQYL. CDR3 nucleotides: TGTGCCAGCAGCTTCGTTTCGGGCTACGAGCAGTACCTC.